This TCR beta chain was observed in a study of control samples from healthy donors and cancer patients. The method was immunoSEQ multiplex PCR; TCRdb's version includes in-frame clones alone and lacks a portion of them. Of around 130,000 clones listed, about 90% are singletons. This clone was detected a few times. Sequencing was done on a sample of PBMCs. The clonotype was recovered from a man over 45 with head and neck cancer.

The CDR3 DNA reads TGTGCCAGCAGTTTGGGACAGGGATTTCGTTCACCCCTCCACTTT. Its translation is CASSLGQGFRSPLHF. J is TRBJ1-6 and V is TRBV6-5, with TRBD1 identical over 9 bases. The V and J ends lost 4 bases and 9 bases, in that order; junction bases with no gene match: 7. This CDR3 is built from 15 residues. CDR1 is MNHEY and CDR2 is SVGAGI in the germline V gene.